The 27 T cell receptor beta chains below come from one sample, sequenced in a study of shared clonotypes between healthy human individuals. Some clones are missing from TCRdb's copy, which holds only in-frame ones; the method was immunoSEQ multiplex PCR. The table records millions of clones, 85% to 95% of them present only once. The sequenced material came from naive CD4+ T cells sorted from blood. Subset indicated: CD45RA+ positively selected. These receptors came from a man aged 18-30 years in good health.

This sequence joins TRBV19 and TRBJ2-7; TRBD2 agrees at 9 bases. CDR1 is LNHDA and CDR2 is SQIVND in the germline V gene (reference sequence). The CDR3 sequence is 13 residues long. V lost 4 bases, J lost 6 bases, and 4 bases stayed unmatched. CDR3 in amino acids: CASSTQTSGEQYF. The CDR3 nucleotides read TGTGCCAGTAGTACCCAGACTAGCGGCGAGCAGTACTTC.

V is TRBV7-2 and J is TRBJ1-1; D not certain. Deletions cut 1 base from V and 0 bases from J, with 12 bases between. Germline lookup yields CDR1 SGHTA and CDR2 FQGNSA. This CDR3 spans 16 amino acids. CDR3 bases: TGTGCCAGCAGCTTAGTGAGGTGGCGGATGAACACTGAAGCTTTCTTT. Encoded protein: CASSLVRWRMNTEAFF.

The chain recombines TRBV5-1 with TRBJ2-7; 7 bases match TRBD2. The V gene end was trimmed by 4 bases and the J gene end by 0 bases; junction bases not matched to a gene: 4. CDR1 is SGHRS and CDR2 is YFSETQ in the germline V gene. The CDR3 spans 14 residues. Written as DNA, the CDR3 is TGCGCCAGCAGCGCCGGGACTAACTCCTACGAGCAGTACTTC. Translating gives CASSAGTNSYEQYF.

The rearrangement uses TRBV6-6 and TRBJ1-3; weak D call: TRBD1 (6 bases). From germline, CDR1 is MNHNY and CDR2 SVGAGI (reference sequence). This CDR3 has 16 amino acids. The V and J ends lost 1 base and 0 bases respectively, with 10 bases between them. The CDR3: CASSYLTGISGNTIYF. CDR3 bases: TGTGCCAGCAGTTACTTGACAGGTATCTCTGGAAACACCATATATTTT.

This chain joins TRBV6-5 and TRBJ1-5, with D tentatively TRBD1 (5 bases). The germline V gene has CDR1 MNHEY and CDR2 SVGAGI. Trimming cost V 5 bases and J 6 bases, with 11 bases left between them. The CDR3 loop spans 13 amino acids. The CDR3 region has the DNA TGTGCCAGCAGTCGATCAGGGACTCAGCCCCAGCATTTT. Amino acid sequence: CASSRSGTQPQHF.

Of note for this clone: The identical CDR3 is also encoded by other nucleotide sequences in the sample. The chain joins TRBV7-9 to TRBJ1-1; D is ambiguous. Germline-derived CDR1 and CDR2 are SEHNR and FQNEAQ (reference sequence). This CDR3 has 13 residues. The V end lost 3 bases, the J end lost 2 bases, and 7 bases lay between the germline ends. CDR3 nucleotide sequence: TGTGCCAGCAGCTTCCGGGGAAACACTGAAGCTTTCTTT. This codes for CASSFRGNTEAFF.

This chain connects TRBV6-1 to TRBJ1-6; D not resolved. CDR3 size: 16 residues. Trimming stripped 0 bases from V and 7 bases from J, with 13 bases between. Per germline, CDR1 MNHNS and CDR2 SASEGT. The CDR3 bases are TGTGCCAGCAGTGAAGCGTTCAGTCGGGGAAATTCACCCCTCCACTTT. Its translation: CASSEAFSRGNSPLHF.

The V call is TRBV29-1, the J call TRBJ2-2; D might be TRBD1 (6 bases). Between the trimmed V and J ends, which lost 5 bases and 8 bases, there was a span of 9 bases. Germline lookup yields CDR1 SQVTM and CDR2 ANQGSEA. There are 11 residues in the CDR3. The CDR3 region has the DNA TGCAGCGTTTCAGGGGAGGGGGAGCTGTTTTTT. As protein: CSVSGEGELFF.

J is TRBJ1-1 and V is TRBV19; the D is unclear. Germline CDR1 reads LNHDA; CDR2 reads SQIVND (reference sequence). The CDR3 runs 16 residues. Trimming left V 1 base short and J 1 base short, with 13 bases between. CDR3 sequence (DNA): TGTGCCAGTAGTATAGTCTCGAGGAGTAAGAACACTGAAGCTTTCTTT. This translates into CASSIVSRSKNTEAFF.

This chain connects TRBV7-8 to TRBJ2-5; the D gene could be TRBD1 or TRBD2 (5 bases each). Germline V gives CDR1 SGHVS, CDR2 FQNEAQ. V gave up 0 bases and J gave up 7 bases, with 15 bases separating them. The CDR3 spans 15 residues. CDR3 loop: CASSLAETNGGTQYF. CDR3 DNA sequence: TGTGCCAGCAGCTTAGCGGAGACAAATGGGGGGACCCAGTACTTC.

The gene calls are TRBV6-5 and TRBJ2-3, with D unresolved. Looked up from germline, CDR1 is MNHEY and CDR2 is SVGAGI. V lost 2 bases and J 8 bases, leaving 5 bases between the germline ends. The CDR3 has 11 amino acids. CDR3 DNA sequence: TGTGCCAGCAGTTACGGCGCTACGCAGTATTTT. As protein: CASSYGATQYF.

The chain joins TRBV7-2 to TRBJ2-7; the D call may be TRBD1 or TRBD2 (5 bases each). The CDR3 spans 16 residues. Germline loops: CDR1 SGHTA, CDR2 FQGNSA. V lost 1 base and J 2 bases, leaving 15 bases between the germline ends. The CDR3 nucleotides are TGTGCCAGCAGCTTAGTAGGTGGGGGTCCAGCCTACGAGCAGTACTTC. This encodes CASSLVGGGPAYEQYF.

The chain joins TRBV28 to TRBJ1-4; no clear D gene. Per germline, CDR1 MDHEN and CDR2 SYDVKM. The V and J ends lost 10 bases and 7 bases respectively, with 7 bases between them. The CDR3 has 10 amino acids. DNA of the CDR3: TGTGCCACCGAGGGTGAAAAACTGTTTTTT. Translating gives CATEGEKLFF.

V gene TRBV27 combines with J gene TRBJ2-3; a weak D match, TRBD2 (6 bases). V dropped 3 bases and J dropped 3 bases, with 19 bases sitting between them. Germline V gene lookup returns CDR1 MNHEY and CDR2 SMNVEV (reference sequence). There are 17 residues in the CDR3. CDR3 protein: CASSFFLDYRWTDTQYF. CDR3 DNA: TGTGCCAGCAGTTTCTTTTTGGACTACCGGTGGACAGATACGCAGTATTTT.

The CDR3 reads CAITQDPNQPQHF. The CDR3 coding sequence is TGTGCCATCACCCAAGATCCTAATCAGCCCCAGCATTTT. The rearrangement joins TRBV10-3 to TRBJ1-5; D remains ambiguous. CDR1 and CDR2 (germline): ENHRY, SYGVKD. The CDR3 loop spans 13 amino acids. Trimming took off 7 bases at V and 4 bases at J, with 11 bases between the two ends.

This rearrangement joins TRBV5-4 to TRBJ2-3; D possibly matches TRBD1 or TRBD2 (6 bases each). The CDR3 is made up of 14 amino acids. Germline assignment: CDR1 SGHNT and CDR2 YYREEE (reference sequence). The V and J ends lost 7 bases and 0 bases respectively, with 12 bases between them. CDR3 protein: CASGGGLSTDTQYF. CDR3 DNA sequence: TGTGCCAGCGGAGGGGGGCTTAGCACAGATACGCAGTATTTT.

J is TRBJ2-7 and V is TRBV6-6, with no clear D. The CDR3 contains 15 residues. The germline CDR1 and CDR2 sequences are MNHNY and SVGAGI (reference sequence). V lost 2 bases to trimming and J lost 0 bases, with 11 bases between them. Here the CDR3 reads CASSYGPRSSYEQYF. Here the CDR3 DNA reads TGTGCCAGCAGTTACGGTCCCAGAAGCTCCTACGAGCAGTACTTC.

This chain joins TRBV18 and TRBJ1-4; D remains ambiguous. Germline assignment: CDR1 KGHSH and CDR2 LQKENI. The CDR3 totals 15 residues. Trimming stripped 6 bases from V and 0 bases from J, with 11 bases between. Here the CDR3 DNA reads TGTGCCAGCTCCCTTTACGATGCAACTAATGAAAAACTGTTTTTT. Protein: CASSLYDATNEKLFF.

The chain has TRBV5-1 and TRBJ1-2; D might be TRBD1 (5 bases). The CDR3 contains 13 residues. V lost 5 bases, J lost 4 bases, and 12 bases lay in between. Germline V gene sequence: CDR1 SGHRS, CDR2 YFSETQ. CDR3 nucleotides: TGCGCCAGCAGGGAGGGGAGTTCCTATGGCTACACCTTC. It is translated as CASREGSSYGYTF.

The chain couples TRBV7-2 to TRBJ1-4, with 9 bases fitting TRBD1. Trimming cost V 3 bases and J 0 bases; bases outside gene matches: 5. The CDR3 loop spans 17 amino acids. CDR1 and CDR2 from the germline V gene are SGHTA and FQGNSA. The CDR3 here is CASSFDRGTATNEKLFF. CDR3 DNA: TGTGCCAGCAGCTTTGACAGGGGGACCGCAACTAATGAAAAACTGTTTTTT. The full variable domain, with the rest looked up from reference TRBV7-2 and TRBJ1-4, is GAGVSQSPSNKVTEKGKDVELRCDPISGHTALYWYRQSLGQGLEFLIYFQGNSAPDKSGLPSDRFSAERTGGSVSTLTIQRTQQEDSAVYLCASSFDRGTATNEKLFFGSGTQLSVL.

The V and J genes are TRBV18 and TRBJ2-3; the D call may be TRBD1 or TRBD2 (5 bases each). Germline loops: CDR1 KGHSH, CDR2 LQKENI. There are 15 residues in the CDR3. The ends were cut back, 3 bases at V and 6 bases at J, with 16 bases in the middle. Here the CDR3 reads CASSPGTLNWDTQYF. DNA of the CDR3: TGTGCCAGCTCACCTGGGACGCTCAATTGGGATACGCAGTATTTT.

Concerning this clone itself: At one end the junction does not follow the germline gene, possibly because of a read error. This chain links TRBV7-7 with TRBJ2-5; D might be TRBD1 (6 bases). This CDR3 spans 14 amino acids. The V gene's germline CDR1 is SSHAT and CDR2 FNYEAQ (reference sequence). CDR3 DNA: TGTGCTAGCAGCGCCACAGGGTTGGGGGAGACCCAGTACTTC. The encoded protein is CASSATGLGETQYF.

CDR3 sequence: CASSDYQETQYF. CDR3 nucleotide sequence: TGTGCCAGCAGTGATTACCAAGAGACCCAGTACTTC. The chain uses TRBV6-1 and TRBJ2-5; D is ambiguous. Germline CDR1 MNHNS, CDR2 SASEGT. The CDR3 loop spans 12 amino acids. V lost 3 bases and J 0 bases, leaving 2 bases between the germline ends.

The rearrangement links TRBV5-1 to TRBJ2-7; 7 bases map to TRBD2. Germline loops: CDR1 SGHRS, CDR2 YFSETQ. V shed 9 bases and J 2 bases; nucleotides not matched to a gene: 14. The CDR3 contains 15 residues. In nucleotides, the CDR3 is TGCGCCAACCTGACCCCTCGCGGGAGTACCTACGAGCAGTACTTC. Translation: CANLTPRGSTYEQYF. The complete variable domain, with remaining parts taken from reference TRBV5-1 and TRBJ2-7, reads KAGVTQTPRYLIKTRGQQVTLSCSPISGHRSVSWYQQTPGQGLQFLFEYFSETQRNKGNFPGRFSGRQFSNSRSEMNVSTLELGDSALYLCANLTPRGSTYEQYFGPGTRLTVT.

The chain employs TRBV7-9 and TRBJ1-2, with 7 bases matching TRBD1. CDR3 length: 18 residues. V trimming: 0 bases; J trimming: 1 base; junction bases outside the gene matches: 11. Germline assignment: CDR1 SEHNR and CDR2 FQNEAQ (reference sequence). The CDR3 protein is CASSLAGALRDSNYGYTF. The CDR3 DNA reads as TGTGCCAGCAGCTTAGCGGGGGCCCTTAGGGACAGTAACTATGGCTACACCTTC.

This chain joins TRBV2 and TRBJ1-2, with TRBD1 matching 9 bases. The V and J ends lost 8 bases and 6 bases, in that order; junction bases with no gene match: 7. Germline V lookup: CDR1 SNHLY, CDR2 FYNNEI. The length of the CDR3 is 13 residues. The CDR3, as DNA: TGTGCCAGCGGGGGACAGGGTAGGAATGGCTACACCTTC. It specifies CASGGQGRNGYTF.

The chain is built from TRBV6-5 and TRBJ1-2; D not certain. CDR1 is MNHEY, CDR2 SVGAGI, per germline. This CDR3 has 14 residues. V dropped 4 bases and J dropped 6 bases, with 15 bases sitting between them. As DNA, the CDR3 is TGTGCCAGCAGTTCCACCGGGAGAGCACATGGCTACACCTTC. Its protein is CASSSTGRAHGYTF.